A selection of T cell receptor beta chains follows, all from one sample in a study of blood T cell repertoires in COVID-19. Sequenced by immunoSEQ multiplex PCR; TCRdb stores in-frame clones only, minus some. The repertoire includes tens of thousands of clones, around 89% of them detected once, and over 11% sits in the top ten. Sequencing was performed on peripheral blood. These TCRs come from a man in his 70s with active or convalescent COVID-19. Both conserved end residues are part of each CDR3. The D gene is left open where the match is weak. Expanded clones are given a class, and other clones once, few, many or no size at all.

J gene: TRBJ2-2
V gene: TRBV7-9
D gene: NA
clone size: NA
CDR3 DNA: TGTGCCAGCAGCTTAGCGGGCCGGAACACCGGGGAGCTGTTTTTT
CDR3 protein: CASSLAGRNTGELFF

J gene: TRBJ2-7
V gene: TRBV28
D gene: NA
clone size: NA
CDR3 DNA: TGTGCCAGCAGTCCTATGCCCTCCTACGAGCAGTACTTC
CDR3 protein: CASSPMPSYEQYF

J gene: TRBJ1-6
V gene: TRBV5-5
D gene: NA
clone size: NA
CDR3 DNA: TGTGCCAGCAGCCCTGGGACATATAATTCACCCCTCCACTTT
CDR3 protein: CASSPGTYNSPLHF

J gene: TRBJ2-7
V gene: TRBV18
D gene: TRBD2
clone size: NA
CDR3 DNA: TGTGCCAGCTCACCACCGAGTAGGGGAGGGTACGAGCAGTACTTC
CDR3 protein: CASSPPSRGGYEQYF

J gene: TRBJ2-2
V gene: TRBV6-5
D gene: NA
clone size: few
CDR3 DNA: TGTGCCAGCAGTAGCTACACCGGGGAGCTGTTTTTT
CDR3 protein: CASSSYTGELFF

J gene: TRBJ2-1
V gene: TRBV18
D gene: TRBD2
clone size: NA
CDR3 DNA: TGTGCCAGCTCACCACCTAGGACTAGCGGGACTTACAATGAGCAGTTCTTC
CDR3 protein: CASSPPRTSGTYNEQFF

J gene: TRBJ2-3
V gene: TRBV19
D gene: TRBD2
clone size: NA
CDR3 DNA: TGTGCCAGTAGTACGTTAAGCGGGAGGGAGGGCACAGATACGCAGTATTTT
CDR3 protein: CASSTLSGREGTDTQYF

J gene: TRBJ1-4
V gene: TRBV28
D gene: NA
clone size: NA
CDR3 DNA: TGTGCCAGCAGACTCCTCCGGGGCAGGGGTAATGAAAAACTGTTTTTT
CDR3 protein: CASRLLRGRGNEKLFF

J gene: TRBJ1-1
V gene: TRBV2
D gene: NA
clone size: once
CDR3 DNA: TGTGCCAGCAGCCCTACTAGGGCTGAAGCTTTCTTT
CDR3 protein: CASSPTRAEAFF

J gene: TRBJ1-5
V gene: TRBV19
D gene: NA
clone size: NA
CDR3 DNA: TGTGCCAGTAGTATGAGCGGGGGCAATCAGCCCCAGCATTTT
CDR3 protein: CASSMSGGNQPQHF

J gene: TRBJ2-2
V gene: TRBV6-5
D gene: TRBD2
clone size: NA
CDR3 DNA: TGTGCCAGCAGTTCTAGCGGGAGGAACACCGGGGAGCTGTTTTTT
CDR3 protein: CASSSSGRNTGELFF

J gene: TRBJ2-1
V gene: TRBV5-1
D gene: TRBD2
clone size: NA
CDR3 DNA: TGCGCCAGCAGACCAACTAGCGTCTCCTACAATGAGCAGTTCTTC
CDR3 protein: CASRPTSVSYNEQFF

J gene: TRBJ1-2
V gene: TRBV9
D gene: TRBD1
clone size: NA
CDR3 DNA: TGTGCCAGCAGCGAGGGACAGGGTTATGGCTACACCTTC
CDR3 protein: CASSEGQGYGYTF

J gene: TRBJ1-1
V gene: TRBV24-1
D gene: TRBD1
clone size: NA
CDR3 DNA: TGTGCCACCAGTGACACAGGGGGACCCACTGAAGCTTTCTTT
CDR3 protein: CATSDTGGPTEAFF

J gene: TRBJ1-5
V gene: TRBV4-3
D gene: NA
clone size: few
CDR3 DNA: TGCGCCAGCAGCCAAGATAGGGGGAATCAGCCCCAGCATTTT
CDR3 protein: CASSQDRGNQPQHF

J gene: TRBJ1-5
V gene: TRBV6-2/TRBV6-3
D gene: TRBD1
clone size: NA
CDR3 DNA: TGTGCCAGCAGTTACTTTGTCCGACAGGGAGGCAGACAGCCCCAGCATTTT
CDR3 protein: CASSYFVRQGGRQPQHF

J gene: TRBJ2-5
V gene: TRBV7-2
D gene: NA
clone size: NA
CDR3 DNA: TGTGCCAGCAGCTTTCCGGGACACTTACAAGAGACCCAGTACTTC
CDR3 protein: CASSFPGHLQETQYF

J gene: TRBJ2-1
V gene: TRBV30
D gene: TRBD1
clone size: NA
CDR3 DNA: TGTGCCTGGAGTCCCACTTACAGGGGAGAGCAGTTCTTC
CDR3 protein: CAWSPTYRGEQFF

J gene: TRBJ1-1
V gene: TRBV27
D gene: TRBD1
clone size: NA
CDR3 DNA: TGTGCCAGCAGTTTGTTCCCCTCGGGACAGATGAACACTGAAGCTTTCTTT
CDR3 protein: CASSLFPSGQMNTEAFF

J gene: TRBJ1-4
V gene: TRBV5-5
D gene: NA
clone size: NA
CDR3 DNA: TGTGCCAGCAGCTATGGAGGGTATAATGAAAAACTGTTTTTT
CDR3 protein: CASSYGGYNEKLFF

J gene: TRBJ1-5
V gene: TRBV11-2
D gene: NA
clone size: NA
CDR3 DNA: TGTGCCAGCAGCTTTTTGGGAGTTCAGCCCCAGCATTTT
CDR3 protein: CASSFLGVQPQHF

J gene: TRBJ1-1
V gene: TRBV6-5
D gene: NA
clone size: NA
CDR3 DNA: TGTGCCAGCAGCATCGGTGGAGGGCGCACTGAAGCTTTCTTT
CDR3 protein: CASSIGGGRTEAFF

J gene: TRBJ1-3
V gene: TRBV9
D gene: NA
clone size: NA
CDR3 DNA: TGTGCCAGCAGTCCCGTACCCTACGGAAACACCATATATTTT
CDR3 protein: CASSPVPYGNTIYF

J gene: TRBJ2-2
V gene: TRBV27
D gene: TRBD2
clone size: NA
CDR3 DNA: TGTGCCAGCAGTCCCGGGACTAGCGGGAGAAGAGGTACCGGGGAGCTGTTTTTT
CDR3 protein: CASSPGTSGRRGTGELFF

J gene: TRBJ1-2
V gene: TRBV28
D gene: TRBD1
clone size: NA
CDR3 DNA: TGTGCCAGCATTAGCCAGGACAGGGCCGGATTTAACTATGGCTACACCTTC
CDR3 protein: CASISQDRAGFNYGYTF

J gene: TRBJ2-2
V gene: TRBV6-2/TRBV6-3
D gene: TRBD1
clone size: NA
CDR3 DNA: TGTGCCAGCAGCAACAGGGGACAGTTAGGAAGGGAGCTGTTTTTT
CDR3 protein: CASSNRGQLGRELFF

J gene: TRBJ2-3
V gene: TRBV2
D gene: TRBD2
clone size: few
CDR3 DNA: TGTGCCAGCAGTAGATGGACTAGCGGGACCTTCACAGATACGCAGTATTTT
CDR3 protein: CASSRWTSGTFTDTQYF

J gene: TRBJ1-5
V gene: TRBV5-1
D gene: TRBD1
clone size: once
CDR3 DNA: TGCGCCAGCAGGGACAGGCCGGATCAGCCCCAGCATTTT
CDR3 protein: CASRDRPDQPQHF

J gene: TRBJ1-5
V gene: TRBV7-9
D gene: NA
clone size: NA
CDR3 DNA: TGTGCCAGCAACAGGGATAGCAATCAGCCCCAGCATTTT
CDR3 protein: CASNRDSNQPQHF

J gene: TRBJ1-2
V gene: TRBV6-1
D gene: TRBD1
clone size: NA
CDR3 DNA: TGTGCCAGCAGTGAAGGACAGGGGGCGTATGGCTACACCTTC
CDR3 protein: CASSEGQGAYGYTF

J gene: TRBJ1-4
V gene: TRBV7-9
D gene: TRBD1
clone size: NA
CDR3 DNA: TGTGCCAGCAGCCTACAGGGGGCGTTAGCTAATGAAAAACTGTTTTTT
CDR3 protein: CASSLQGALANEKLFF

J gene: TRBJ1-1
V gene: TRBV3-1/TRBV3-2
D gene: TRBD1
clone size: NA
CDR3 DNA: TGTGCCAGCAGCGCCCGGGACAGGGGGTTCTCTGAAGCTTTCTTT
CDR3 protein: CASSARDRGFSEAFF

J gene: TRBJ2-7
V gene: TRBV7-7
D gene: NA
clone size: NA
CDR3 DNA: TGTGCTAGCAGCCTGGGGGCTAGCGGTACCTACGAGCAGTACTTC
CDR3 protein: CASSLGASGTYEQYF

J gene: TRBJ2-5
V gene: TRBV14
D gene: TRBD2
clone size: NA
CDR3 DNA: TGTGCCAGCAGCCACGGGACTAGCAGTCGGAGGGAGACCCAGTACTTC
CDR3 protein: CASSHGTSSRRETQYF

J gene: TRBJ2-1
V gene: TRBV19
D gene: TRBD2
clone size: NA
CDR3 DNA: TGTGCCAGTAGTACACAGTCTAGCGGCGAGCAGTTCTTC
CDR3 protein: CASSTQSSGEQFF

J gene: TRBJ2-7
V gene: TRBV28
D gene: TRBD1
clone size: once
CDR3 DNA: TGTGCCAGCAGTTTATACGGCCCGGGACAGGGTGCGTACGAGCAGTACTTC
CDR3 protein: CASSLYGPGQGAYEQYF

J gene: TRBJ1-1
V gene: TRBV18
D gene: NA
clone size: NA
CDR3 DNA: TGTGCCAGCTCACCCGGGAGCCTTTACATGAACACTGAAGCTTTCTTT
CDR3 protein: CASSPGSLYMNTEAFF